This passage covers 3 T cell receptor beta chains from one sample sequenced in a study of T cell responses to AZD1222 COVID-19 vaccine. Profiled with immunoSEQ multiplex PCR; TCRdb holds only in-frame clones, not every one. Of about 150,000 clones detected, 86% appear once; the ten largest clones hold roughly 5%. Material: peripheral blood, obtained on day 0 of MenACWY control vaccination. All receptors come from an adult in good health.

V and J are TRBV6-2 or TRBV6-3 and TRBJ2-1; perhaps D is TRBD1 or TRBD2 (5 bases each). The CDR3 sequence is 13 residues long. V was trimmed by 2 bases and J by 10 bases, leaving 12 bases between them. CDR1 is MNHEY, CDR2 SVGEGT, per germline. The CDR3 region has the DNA TGTGCCAGCAGTTACGCAGGGAGAGGGGAGCAGTTCTTC. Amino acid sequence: CASSYAGRGEQFF.

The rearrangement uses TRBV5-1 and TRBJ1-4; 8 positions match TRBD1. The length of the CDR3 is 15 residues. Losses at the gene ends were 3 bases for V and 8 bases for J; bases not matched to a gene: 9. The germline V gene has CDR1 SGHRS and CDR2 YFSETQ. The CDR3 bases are TGCGCCAGCAGCTCCAGGGTCCAGGGGGCGGAAAAACTGTTTTTT. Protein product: CASSSRVQGAEKLFF.

CDR3 region: CASTLKGYEQYF. The CDR3 nucleotides read TGTGCCAGCACCCTAAAAGGCTACGAGCAGTACTTC. The chain is built from TRBV12-3 or TRBV12-4 and TRBJ2-7; D ambiguous. The CDR3 contains 12 residues. Trimming removed 7 bases from V and 3 bases from J, with 10 bases in between.